The 15 T cell receptor beta chains reported below all come from one sample, sequenced in a study of identifying expanded T cells in peripheral blood. TCRdb's table, derived via immunoSEQ multiplex PCR, lists solely in-frame clones and lacks some. The table includes about 84,000 clones, approximately 86% detected once. Sequenced material: blood. The receptors were sampled from a person between 18 and 75 years old in good health.

A single count supports this clone. The chain's CDR3 is CASSITTNIQYF. CDR3 nucleotides: TGTGCCAGTAGTATAACTACAAACATTCAGTACTTC. This sequence joins TRBV19 and TRBJ2-4; no definite D call. V was shortened by 2 bases and J by 6 bases, with 5 bases between the two germline ends. The CDR3 is 12 amino acids. Germline CDR1 and CDR2: LNHDA and SQIVND (reference sequence). Looking up the rest from reference TRBV19 and TRBJ2-4 gives the full variable domain: DGGITQSPKYLFRKEGQNVTLSCEQNLNHDAMYWYRQDPGQGLRLIYYSQIVNDFQKGDIAEGYSVSREKKESFPLTVTSAQKNPTAFYLCASSITTNIQYFGAGTRLSVL.

The chain combines TRBV12-2 with TRBJ2-5; the table's D call, TRBD2, was not checked against the DNA. TRBV12-2 is a listed pseudogene. This CDR3 spans 16 amino acids. The CDR3 region is CASRGVACAIGETQYF. The CDR3 coding sequence is TGTGCAAGTCGCGGGGTAGCGTGTGCGATCGGGGAGACCCAGTACTTC.

The genes are TRBV19 and TRBJ1-5; D is undetermined. Germline-derived CDR1 and CDR2 are LNHDA and SQIVND (reference sequence). The CDR3 spans 13 residues. V dropped 5 bases and J dropped 3 bases, with 8 bases sitting between them. In DNA, the CDR3 is TGTGCCAGTAGTCTGGGATACAATCAGCCCCAGCATTTT. Protein product: CASSLGYNQPQHF.

The chain is built from TRBV10-2 and TRBJ1-1; perhaps TRBD1 as D (5 bases). With 4 bases removed from V and 1 base from J, the gap between germline ends came to 7 bases. This CDR3 is built from 13 residues. The germline V gene has CDR1 WSHSY and CDR2 SAAADI. CDR3 amino acids: CASSARENTEAFF. CDR3 DNA sequence: TGCGCCAGCAGTGCCAGGGAGAACACTGAAGCTTTCTTT.

This clone came up once. This sequence joins TRBV28 and TRBJ2-5; TRBD2 agrees at 7 bases. The germline CDR1 and CDR2 sequences are MDHEN and SYDVKM. The ends lost 5 bases at V and 2 bases at J; junction bases unmatched: 8. The CDR3 sequence is 15 residues long. CDR3 bases: TGTGCCAGCAGTCTCCCGGGGGGAGCTCAAGAGACCCAGTACTTC. Protein sequence: CASSLPGGAQETQYF.

This clone was recorded only once. The CDR3 is CASSLAGTGRYNEQFF. The CDR3 DNA reads as TGTGCCAGCAGCTTAGCGGGGACAGGCCGCTACAATGAGCAGTTCTTC. The V gene is TRBV7-2, the J gene TRBJ2-1; the match to TRBD1 covers 8 bases. The CDR3 sequence is 16 residues long. J gave up 3 bases and V 0 bases, and 4 bases lay outside the gene matches. Germline CDR1 SGHTA, CDR2 FQGNSA.

The rearrangement joins TRBV19 to TRBJ1-5, with D possibly being TRBD1 (6 bases). V gave up 2 bases and J gave up 0 bases, with 14 bases separating them. Looked up from germline, CDR1 is LNHDA and CDR2 is SQIVND (reference sequence). The CDR3 loop spans 17 amino acids. CDR3 amino acids: CASSIRGRTVSNQPQHF. The CDR3 DNA reads as TGTGCCAGTAGTATAAGGGGTCGGACAGTTAGCAATCAGCCCCAGCATTTT.

The chain recombines TRBV19 with TRBJ1-2; possible D gene TRBD1, 6 bases. With 6 bases removed from V and 9 bases from J, the gap between germline ends came to 20 bases. The germline V gene encodes CDR1 LNHDA and CDR2 SQIVND (reference sequence). The length of the CDR3 is 14 residues. The CDR3 sequence is CASSSGGDTDRYTF. For the CDR3, the DNA is TGTGCCAGTAGCTCCGGAGGGGACACCGATCGCTACACCTTC.

The V gene is TRBV11-2, the J gene TRBJ2-1; TRBD2 is a possible D gene (5 bases). This CDR3 has 13 amino acids. CDR1 is SGHAT, CDR2 FQNNGV, per germline. Between the trimmed V and J ends, which lost 7 bases and 7 bases, there was a span of 14 bases. In DNA, the CDR3 is TGTGCCAGCACCCCCGGGGAGCAGAATGAGCAGTTCTTC. Protein product: CASTPGEQNEQFF.

The chain carries TRBV4-3 and TRBJ2-1; no clear D gene. Germline-derived CDR1 and CDR2 are LGHNA and YSLEER. This CDR3 is 15 amino acids long. V lost 2 bases to trimming and J lost 2 bases, with 10 bases between them. CDR3 nucleotide sequence: TGCGCCAGCAGCCAAATCCAGGAGACCTACAATGAGCAGTTCTTC. It specifies CASSQIQETYNEQFF.

The chain employs TRBV19 and TRBJ2-7; 14 nucleotides agree with TRBD2. The CDR3 is 17 amino acids. V shed 5 bases, J shed 2 bases, and the junction held 8 bases outside the gene matches. Germline assignment: CDR1 LNHDA and CDR2 SQIVND (reference sequence). CDR3 DNA sequence: TGTGCCAGTAGTGCCGGGACTAGCGGGGGTATACCCTACGAGCAGTACTTC. The encoded protein is CASSAGTSGGIPYEQYF.

This clone has just a few counts. This chain links TRBV7-6 with TRBJ1-1, with D tentatively TRBD1 (5 bases). The CDR3 is 14 residues long. V lost 11 bases, J lost 7 bases, and 23 bases lay in between. Germline CDR1 SGHVS, CDR2 FNYEAQ. DNA of the CDR3: TGTGCCCGCGGTCGGGGGGACGTTGATCATGAAGCTTTCTTT. It encodes CARGRGDVDHEAFF.

The V gene is TRBV10-1, the J gene TRBJ1-6, with 8 bases matching TRBD1. V was clipped by 0 bases and J by 6 bases; unmatched bases: 4. CDR3 size: 16 residues. CDR1 and CDR2 from the germline V gene are WNHNN and SYGVQD (reference sequence). CDR3 sequence reads: CASSESTGDINSPLHF. DNA for the CDR3: TGCGCCAGCAGTGAGTCGACAGGGGATATTAATTCACCCCTCCACTTT.

V and J are TRBV4-1 and TRBJ2-1, with a weak D call TRBD2 (5 bases). The CDR3 has 17 amino acids. The V gene lost 0 bases and the J gene lost 0 bases, with 12 bases spanning the gap. Looked up from germline, CDR1 is MGHRA and CDR2 is YSYEKL. The CDR3 sequence is CASSQEAGESSYNEQFF. DNA for the CDR3: TGCGCCAGCAGCCAAGAGGCCGGGGAGAGCTCCTACAATGAGCAGTTCTTC.

This clone was found once. The chain combines TRBV4-3 with TRBJ2-3; D perhaps matches TRBD1 (6 bases). The germline V gene has CDR1 LGHNA and CDR2 YSLEER. The V and J ends lost 4 bases and 0 bases respectively, with 20 bases between them. The CDR3 contains 18 residues. The CDR3 DNA reads TGCGCCAGCAGCCTACAGCCCCGGACAGACACTAGCACAGATACGCAGTATTTT. This codes for CASSLQPRTDTSTDTQYF.